These T cell receptor beta chains were read from a single sample in a study of blood T cell repertoires in COVID-19. Assay: immunoSEQ multiplex PCR; the TCRdb copy retains only in-frame clones and omits some. The sample includes 190,000 or so clones, approximately 87% of them seen just once. The specimen sequenced was peripheral blood. The receptors were sampled from a woman under 30 who had recovered from COVID-19. Both conserved end residues are part of each CDR3. A D gene is named only where the DNA matches it firmly. The size field is filled for only some rows; it gives once, few, many or a size class.

size: few; V: TRBV29-1; J: TRBJ1-1; D: TRBD1; DNA: TGCAGCGTTGAGACAGGGGATAGCACTGAAGCTTTCTTT; CDR3: CSVETGDSTEAFF
size: -; V: TRBV19; J: TRBJ1-1; D: TRBD1; DNA: TGTGCCAGTAGTCACCTTCCGGGACAGTGGAACACTGAAGCTTTCTTT; CDR3: CASSHLPGQWNTEAFF
size: -; V: TRBV5-1; J: TRBJ1-5; D: TRBD1; DNA: TGCGCCAGCAGCGCGACAGGGTCGGATCAGCCCCAGCATTTT; CDR3: CASSATGSDQPQHF
size: -; V: TRBV3-1/TRBV3-2; J: TRBJ2-7; D: -; DNA: TGTGCCAGCAGCCTGCTGAACTCTTACGAGCAGTACTTC; CDR3: CASSLLNSYEQYF
size: -; V: TRBV7-8; J: TRBJ2-2; D: -; DNA: TGTGCCAGCAGGAGCAGGACCGGGGAGCTGTTTTTT; CDR3: CASRSRTGELFF
size: -; V: TRBV11-1; J: TRBJ2-3; D: -; DNA: TGTGCCAGCAGCTCAAGCGTGGCGGATACGCAGTATTTT; CDR3: CASSSSVADTQYF
size: -; V: TRBV7-2; J: TRBJ1-4; D: -; DNA: TGTGCCAGCAGCTTAGACGGCAGGGGTTATGAAAAACTGTTTTTT; CDR3: CASSLDGRGYEKLFF
size: -; V: TRBV27; J: TRBJ1-1; D: -; DNA: TGTGCCAGCAGTTTATTTCAGGGAAGGGGTACTGAAGCTTTCTTT; CDR3: CASSLFQGRGTEAFF
size: -; V: TRBV7-9; J: TRBJ1-4; D: -; DNA: TGTGCCAGCAGCTCCGGGTCGGCGGGGGAAAAACTGTTTTTT; CDR3: CASSSGSAGEKLFF
size: -; V: TRBV12-3/TRBV12-4; J: TRBJ2-7; D: TRBD2; DNA: TGTGCCAGCAGTCCCGGGACTAGCAGCGAGCAGTACTTC; CDR3: CASSPGTSSEQYF
size: -; V: TRBV15; J: TRBJ2-4; D: -; DNA: TGTGCCACCAGCAGGGACAGAGAAAACATTCAGTACTTC; CDR3: CATSRDRENIQYF
size: -; V: TRBV19; J: TRBJ2-5; D: -; DNA: TGTGCCAGTAGTATAGCGGGAGAGACCCAGTACTTC; CDR3: CASSIAGETQYF
size: -; V: TRBV9; J: TRBJ2-2; D: TRBD2; DNA: TGTGCCAGCAGCGGCGGGGGACTAGCCGGGGAGCTGTTTTTT; CDR3: CASSGGGLAGELFF
size: -; V: TRBV7-8; J: TRBJ1-4; D: TRBD1; DNA: TGTGCCAGCAGCCCTTGGGACAGCAGTAATGAAAAACTGTTTTTT; CDR3: CASSPWDSSNEKLFF
size: once; V: TRBV7-2; J: TRBJ2-5; D: -; DNA: TGTGCCAGCAGCTTCAGTCACAAAGAGACCCAGTACTTC; CDR3: CASSFSHKETQYF
size: -; V: TRBV19; J: TRBJ1-2; D: -; DNA: TGTGCCAGTAGTATCGGGGGAGGTTATGGCTACACCTTC; CDR3: CASSIGGGYGYTF
size: -; V: TRBV7-2; J: TRBJ1-2; D: -; DNA: TGTGCCAGCAGCTTACCCGGCTATGGCTACACCTTC; CDR3: CASSLPGYGYTF
size: once; V: TRBV11-3; J: TRBJ2-1; D: -; DNA: TGTGCCAGCAGCCCACGGACTAACAATGAGCAGTTCTTC; CDR3: CASSPRTNNEQFF
size: -; V: TRBV27; J: TRBJ1-2; D: -; DNA: TGTGCCAGCAGTTTAGCAGGGAAGAAGGGCTACACCTTC; CDR3: CASSLAGKKGYTF
size: -; V: TRBV29-1; J: TRBJ2-7; D: -; DNA: TGCAGCGTTGAAAACCCCGCCGGGAAGGCCTACGAGCAGTACTTC; CDR3: CSVENPAGKAYEQYF
size: -; V: TRBV28; J: TRBJ1-3; D: -; DNA: TGTGCCAGCAGTTTCGGTGGAAACACCATATATTTT; CDR3: CASSFGGNTIYF
size: -; V: TRBV20-1; J: TRBJ2-7; D: TRBD1; DNA: TGCAGTGCTAGTGGGACAGTTGACGAGCAGTACTTC; CDR3: CSASGTVDEQYF
size: -; V: TRBV5-4; J: TRBJ2-2; D: TRBD1; DNA: TGTGCCAGCAGCCCGTTACAGGGGATAATGGTGACCGGGGAGCTGTTTTTT; CDR3: CASSPLQGIMVTGELFF
size: -; V: TRBV7-3; J: TRBJ2-5; D: TRBD2; DNA: TGTGCCAGCAGTAACCGCGGGGGGGTAAAAGAGACCCAGTACTTC; CDR3: CASSNRGGVKETQYF